This passage covers 20 T cell receptor beta chains from one sample sequenced in a study of cytomegalovirus exposure and HLA in healthy donors. Sequencing used immunoSEQ multiplex PCR; TCRdb keeps in-frame clones, though not all of them. The profile shows roughly 50,000 clones, 93% of them singletons. Input material: PBMCs. These receptors were taken from a woman younger than 30 in good health and CMV-seropositive.

This clone was counted a single time. The chain links TRBV28 to TRBJ2-7, with D possibly TRBD2 on 6 matching bases. Germline CDR1 MDHEN, CDR2 SYDVKM. The CDR3 length is 13 residues. V lost 2 bases and J lost 2, with 7 bases in between. Here the CDR3 reads CASSLAGPYEQYF. The DNA of the CDR3 is TGTGCCAGCAGTTTAGCGGGGCCCTACGAGCAGTACTTC.

The gene calls are TRBV30 and TRBJ1-5; 7 positions agree with TRBD1. Per germline, CDR1 GTSNPN and CDR2 SVGIG (reference sequence). The CDR3 extends over 14 amino acids. The V segment lost 0 bases and the J segment 3 bases; nucleotides outside the gene matches: 2. The CDR3 here is CAWSVGQVNQPQHF. The DNA for the CDR3 is TGTGCCTGGAGTGTAGGACAGGTCAATCAGCCCCAGCATTTT.

The V gene is TRBV10-3, the J gene TRBJ2-1; tentative D call: TRBD2 (6 bases). Germline CDR1 is ENHRY and CDR2 is SYGVKD. The V gene lost 8 bases and the J gene lost 4 bases, with 12 bases spanning the gap. This CDR3 contains 13 residues. DNA of the CDR3: TGTGCCATCGGGGGGTCTACTTACAATGAGCAGTTCTTC. This codes for CAIGGSTYNEQFF.

V usage is TRBV9 and J usage is TRBJ2-1, with D perhaps matching TRBD2 (7 bases). Germline lookup yields CDR1 SGDLS and CDR2 YYNGEE. The CDR3 runs to 15 residues. Trimming shortened V by 0 bases and J by 6 bases, and 13 bases separated the two germline ends. CDR3 protein: CASSVGGGDGNEQFF. DNA of the CDR3: TGTGCCAGCAGCGTAGGGGGGGGCGATGGCAATGAGCAGTTCTTC.

CDR3 sequence reads: CASSLKRDPSYEQYF. DNA of the CDR3: TGCGCCAGCAGCTTGAAGCGGGATCCCTCCTACGAGCAGTACTTC. This chain uses TRBV5-1 with TRBJ2-7; 7 bases align to TRBD2. The germline CDR1 and CDR2 sequences are SGHRS and YFSETQ. J lost 0 bases, V lost 1 base, and 4 bases had no gene match. This CDR3 spans 15 amino acids.

The chain joins TRBV18 to TRBJ2-7; weak D call: TRBD1 (5 bases). The length of the CDR3 is 12 residues. Trimming shortened V by 5 bases and J by 6 bases, and 11 bases separated the two germline ends. The V gene's germline CDR1 is KGHSH and CDR2 LQKENI. Here the CDR3 DNA reads TGTGCCAGCTCATCGCAGGGTACCGAGCAGTACTTC. Protein: CASSSQGTEQYF.

This chain uses TRBV6-6 with TRBJ1-2, with unresolved D. CDR1 is MNHNY, CDR2 SVGAGI, per germline (reference sequence). The CDR3 length is 12 residues. Trimming left V 5 bases short and J 2 bases short, with 6 bases between. In DNA, the CDR3 is TGTGCCAGCAGTCCCTACAACTATGGCTACACCTTC. This codes for CASSPYNYGYTF.

This chain joins TRBV7-8 and TRBJ2-2, with a weak D call TRBD2 (7 bases). This CDR3 comprises 17 residues. Germline V gene sequence: CDR1 SGHVS, CDR2 FQNEAQ. Trimming removed 3 bases from V and 1 base from J, with 15 bases in between. CDR3: CASSFPRGGGNTGELFF. The CDR3, as DNA: TGTGCCAGCAGCTTCCCCAGAGGGGGGGGGAACACCGGGGAGCTGTTTTTT. The full variable domain, its missing parts supplied by reference TRBV7-8 and TRBJ2-2, is GAGVSQSPRYKVAKRGQDVALRCDPISGHVSLFWYQQALGQGPEFLTYFQNEAQLDKSGLPSDRFFAERPEGSVSTLKIQRTQQEDSAVYLCASSFPRGGGNTGELFFGEGSRLTVL.

The chain uses TRBV27 and TRBJ2-1, with TRBD2 matching over 7 bases. The CDR3 is 16 amino acids. Germline trimming cut 5 bases from V and 4 bases from J; bases unmatched to any gene: 11. Germline assignment: CDR1 MNHEY and CDR2 SMNVEV (reference sequence). The CDR3 loop reads CASSRQGTTQYNEQFF. In DNA, the CDR3 is TGTGCCAGCAGTCGGCAAGGGACTACCCAATACAATGAGCAGTTCTTC.

The chain employs TRBV6-1 and TRBJ1-1; 8 nucleotides agree with TRBD1. V lost 6 bases and J lost 1; bases outside the gene matches: 7. The CDR3 sequence is 15 residues long. CDR1 MNHNS and CDR2 SASEGT come from the germline V gene. The CDR3 is CASRYGTGGNTEAFF. As DNA, the CDR3 is TGTGCCAGCAGATACGGGACAGGTGGGAACACTGAAGCTTTCTTT.

This clone has only one observation. The CDR3: CASSIRGRNQPQHF. DNA for the CDR3: TGTGCCAGTAGTATCCGTGGGCGCAATCAGCCCCAGCATTTT. The V and J genes are TRBV19 and TRBJ1-5, with D unclear. This CDR3 spans 14 amino acids. CDR1 and CDR2 from the germline V gene are LNHDA and SQIVND (reference sequence). Trimming removed 3 bases from V and 2 bases from J, with 8 bases in between.

The chain combines TRBV5-1 with TRBJ2-5, with 8 bases aligning to TRBD2. The germline V gene has CDR1 SGHRS and CDR2 YFSETQ. V was pared by 2 bases and J by 1 base, with 13 bases of the junction left unmatched. The CDR3 extends over 18 amino acids. CDR3 region: CASSFGTFTGGIQETQYF. The CDR3 region has the DNA TGCGCCAGCAGCTTCGGGACTTTTACGGGGGGGATCCAAGAGACCCAGTACTTC.

This clone was observed a single time. The V gene is TRBV6-5, the J gene TRBJ1-1; D is undetermined. Trimming pared 4 bases from V and 1 base from J, leaving 7 bases between. Per the germline V gene, CDR1 is MNHEY and CDR2 is SVGAGI. This CDR3 region has 13 residues. The CDR3 DNA sequence: TGTGCCAGCAGTTCGACACCGAACACTGAAGCTTTCTTT. Its protein is CASSSTPNTEAFF.

This clone was detected only a few times. The V gene is TRBV7-2, the J gene TRBJ1-1; 8 nucleotides agree with TRBD1. CDR1 SGHTA and CDR2 FQGNSA come from the germline V gene. V was pared by 4 bases and J by 4 bases, with 5 bases of the junction left unmatched. The CDR3 runs 14 residues. The CDR3 region has the DNA TGTGCCAGCAGCTCAGGGGGGACAGGCACTGAAGCTTTCTTT. Translation: CASSSGGTGTEAFF. The complete variable domain, with remaining parts taken from reference TRBV7-2 and TRBJ1-1, reads GAGVSQSPSNKVTEKGKDVELRCDPISGHTALYWYRQSLGQGLEFLIYFQGNSAPDKSGLPSDRFSAERTGGSVSTLTIQRTQQEDSAVYLCASSSGGTGTEAFFGQGTRLTVV.

The V and J genes are TRBV7-9 and TRBJ2-7; D is unclear. Looked up from germline, CDR1 is SEHNR and CDR2 is FQNEAQ (reference sequence). The CDR3 loop spans 14 amino acids. V was trimmed by 5 bases and J by 4 bases, leaving 15 bases between them. CDR3 nucleotides: TGTGCCAGCAGCATCGGGTCGAACCCATACGAGCAGTACTTC. Its protein is CASSIGSNPYEQYF.

This clone was seen only once. The chain links TRBV7-6 to TRBJ2-5; TRBD1 aligns across 10 bases. This CDR3 spans 16 amino acids. CDR1 and CDR2 from the germline V gene are SGHVS and FNYEAQ. V lost 3 bases and J lost 5; bases outside the gene matches: 9. The CDR3 DNA sequence: TGTGCCAGCAGCTTGGAACCGGGACAGGGGTGGGAGACCCAGTACTTC. Translating it yields CASSLEPGQGWETQYF.

The chain employs TRBV15 and TRBJ1-1; unclear D gene. From germline, CDR1 is LNHNV and CDR2 YYDKDF (reference sequence). This CDR3 is built from 14 residues. V dropped 7 bases and J dropped 1 base, with 13 bases sitting between them. The CDR3 region has the DNA TGTGCCACCAATCGTGGGAGCAGGAACACTGAAGCTTTCTTT. This gives the protein CATNRGSRNTEAFF.

This chain uses TRBV9 with TRBJ2-1; the match to TRBD2 covers 8 bases. The ends lost 4 bases at V and 0 bases at J; junction bases unmatched: 15. The CDR3 totals 19 residues. Germline CDR1 reads SGDLS; CDR2 reads YYNGEE. This chain's CDR3 is CASSRGLGSGVVSYNEQFF. The CDR3 nucleotides read TGTGCCAGCAGCCGAGGGTTGGGTAGCGGGGTCGTCTCCTACAATGAGCAGTTCTTC.

The rearrangement joins TRBV6-6 to TRBJ1-2, with D perhaps TRBD1 (6 bases). The CDR3 has 14 amino acids. Trimming took off 4 bases at V and 4 bases at J, with 13 bases between the two ends. CDR1 and CDR2 (germline): MNHNY, SVGAGI (reference sequence). Written as DNA, the CDR3 is TGTGCCAGCAGTTCGCAGGGGCTCTCCTATGGCTACACCTTC. This codes for CASSSQGLSYGYTF.

This clone was seen only once. V gene TRBV12-5 combines with J gene TRBJ2-1; 13 bases fit TRBD2. The CDR3 consists of 16 residues. Germline V gives CDR1 LGHNT, CDR2 FRNRAP. V was clipped by 5 bases and J by 2 bases; unmatched bases: 3. The CDR3 DNA sequence: TGTGCTAGTGGTGCCACTAGCGGGGGGGCCTACAATGAGCAGTTCTTC. Residues: CASGATSGGAYNEQFF.